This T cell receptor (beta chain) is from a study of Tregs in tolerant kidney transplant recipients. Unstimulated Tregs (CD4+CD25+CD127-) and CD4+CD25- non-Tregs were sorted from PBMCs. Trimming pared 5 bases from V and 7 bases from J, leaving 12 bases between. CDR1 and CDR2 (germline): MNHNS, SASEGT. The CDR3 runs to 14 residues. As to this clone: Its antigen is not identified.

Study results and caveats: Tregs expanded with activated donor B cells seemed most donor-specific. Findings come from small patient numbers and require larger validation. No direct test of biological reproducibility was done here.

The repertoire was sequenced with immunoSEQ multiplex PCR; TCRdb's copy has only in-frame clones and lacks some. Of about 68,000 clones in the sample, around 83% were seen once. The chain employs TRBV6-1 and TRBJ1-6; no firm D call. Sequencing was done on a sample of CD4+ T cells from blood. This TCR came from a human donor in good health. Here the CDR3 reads CASSRDPWNSPLHF. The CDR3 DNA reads TGTGCCAGCAGTCGGGATCCTTGGAATTCACCCCTCCACTTT.